This TCR beta chain emerged from a study of OX40 agonist ivuxolimab in advanced cancers. Repertoires were generated with immunoSEQ multiplex PCR, while TCRdb's copy carries only in-frame clones and drops some. The sample has over 55,000 clones; roughly 84% are singletons. Germline CDR1 is LNHDA and CDR2 is SQIVND (reference sequence). This CDR3 has 12 amino acids. Trimming shortened V by 5 bases and J by 6 bases, and 10 bases separated the two germline ends. The chain employs TRBV19 and TRBJ1-1; D is unclear. This TCR derives from an adult with an advanced solid tumor such as melanoma, head and neck, liver or kidney cancer. The specimen comprised CD4+ or CD8+ T cells sorted from blood, sampled in a trial of the OX40 agonist ivuxolimab. CDR3 DNA sequence: TGTGCCAGTAGTTCTCGGTGGGCTGAAGCTTTCTTT. It yields the protein CASSSRWAEAFF. The full variable domain, with the rest looked up from reference TRBV19 and TRBJ1-1, is DGGITQSPKYLFRKEGQNVTLSCEQNLNHDAMYWYRQDPGQGLRLIYYSQIVNDFQKGDIAEGYSVSREKKESFPLTVTSAQKNPTAFYLCASSSRWAEAFFGQGTRLTVV.